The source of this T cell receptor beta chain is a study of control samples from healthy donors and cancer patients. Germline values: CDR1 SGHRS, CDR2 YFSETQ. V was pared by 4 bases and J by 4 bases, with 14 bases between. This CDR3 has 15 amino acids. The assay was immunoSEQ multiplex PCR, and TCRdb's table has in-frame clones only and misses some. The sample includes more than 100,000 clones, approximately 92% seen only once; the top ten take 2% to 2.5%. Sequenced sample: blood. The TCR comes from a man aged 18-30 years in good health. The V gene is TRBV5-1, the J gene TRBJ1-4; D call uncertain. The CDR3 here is CASSPDGKSNEKLFF. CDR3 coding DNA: TGCGCCAGCAGCCCGGACGGGAAGAGTAATGAAAAACTGTTTTTT. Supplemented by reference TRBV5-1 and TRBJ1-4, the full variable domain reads KAGVTQTPRYLIKTRGQQVTLSCSPISGHRSVSWYQQTPGQGLQFLFEYFSETQRNKGNFPGRFSGRQFSNSRSEMNVSTLELGDSALYLCASSPDGKSNEKLFFGSGTQLSVL.